This TCR beta chain was sequenced in a study of blood T cells in healthy people across ages. Study outcomes and limitations: Samples with more naive T cells showed higher observed beta diversity. A greater number of naive CD4+ cells and higher diversity distinguished long-lived donors from aged donors.

About this clonotype: Its antigen is as yet unknown.

Peripheral blood from each donor was collected in a volume of approximately 10 milliliters. For the second PCR, which ran for about 6 to 11 cycles, a sample-barcoded 5' primer and a J-beta primer mix were used. All samples yielded 3 million or more CDR3-containing paired-end reads. In TCRdb, the 5' RACE reads were re-called with MiXCR into one record per CDR3 protein. This table has over 1.5 million distinct CDR3 sequences, 49% appearing once. The length of the CDR3 is 14 residues. The germline V gene has CDR1 LGHNA and CDR2 YNFKEQ. V dropped 5 bases and J dropped 8; count of bases not matched to a gene: 8.

Sequencing input: blood. V is TRBV4-2 and J is TRBJ1-4; 7 bases match TRBD1. This TCR was recovered from a middle-aged woman in good health. CDR3: CASSRGQSSEKLFF. CDR3 bases: TGTGCCAGCAGCAGGGGACAGTCAAGCGAAAAACTGTTTTTT.